A single TCR beta chain is shown here with its context. The sample originates from a study of long-term antiretroviral therapy in people with HIV. Sequencing relied on immunoSEQ assay v3.0, run at survey level. Sequencing was performed with immunoSEQ multiplex PCR; in TCRdb, only in-frame clones are kept and a portion is missing. The data contain about 27,000 clones, about four fifths of them seen just once; the ten biggest clones take up approximately 8.3%. Per germline, CDR1 LNHDA and CDR2 SQIVND (reference sequence). The CDR3 totals 15 residues. The V gene lost 3 bases and the J gene lost 3 bases, with 11 bases spanning the gap.

The TCR sequence derives from a man aged 35 to 55 with HIV. The gene calls are TRBV19 and TRBJ2-2, with D unclear. The source was unsorted PBMCs, collected 3 years after starting antiretroviral therapy. CDR3 sequence (DNA): TGTGCCAGTAGTATGGGTGGGGTCGACACCGGGGAGCTGTTTTTT. Translating it yields CASSMGGVDTGELFF.